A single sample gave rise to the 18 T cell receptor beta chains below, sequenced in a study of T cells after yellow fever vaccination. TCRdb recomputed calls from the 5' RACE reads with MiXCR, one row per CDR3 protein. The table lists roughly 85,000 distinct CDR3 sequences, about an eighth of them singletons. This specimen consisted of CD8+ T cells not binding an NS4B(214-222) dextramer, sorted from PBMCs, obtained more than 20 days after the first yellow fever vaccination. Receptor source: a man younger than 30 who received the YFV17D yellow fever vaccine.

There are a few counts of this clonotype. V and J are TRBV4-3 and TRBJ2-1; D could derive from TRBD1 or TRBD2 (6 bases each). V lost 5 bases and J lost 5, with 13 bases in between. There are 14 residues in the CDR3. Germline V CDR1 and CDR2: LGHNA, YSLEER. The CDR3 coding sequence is TGCGCCAGCAGCACTTGGGGGGCCGACAATGAGCAGTTCTTC. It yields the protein CASSTWGADNEQFF.

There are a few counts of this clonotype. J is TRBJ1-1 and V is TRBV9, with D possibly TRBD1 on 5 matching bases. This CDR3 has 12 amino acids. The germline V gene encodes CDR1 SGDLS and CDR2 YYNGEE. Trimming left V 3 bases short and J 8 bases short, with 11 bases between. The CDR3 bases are TGTGCCAGCAGCGGAGGTGGGGGGGAAGCTTTCTTT. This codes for CASSGGGGEAFF. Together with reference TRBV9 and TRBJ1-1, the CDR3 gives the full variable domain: DSGVTQTPKHLITATGQRVTLRCSPRSGDLSVYWYQQSLDQGLQFLIQYYNGEERAKGNILERFSAQQFPDLHSELNLSSLELGDSALYFCASSGGGGEAFFGQGTRLTVV.

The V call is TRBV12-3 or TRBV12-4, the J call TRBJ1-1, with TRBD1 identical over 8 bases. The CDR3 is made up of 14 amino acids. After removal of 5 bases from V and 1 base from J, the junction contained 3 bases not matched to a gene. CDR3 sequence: CASSAGGANTEAFF. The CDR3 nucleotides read TGTGCCAGCAGTGCAGGGGGCGCGAACACTGAAGCTTTCTTT.

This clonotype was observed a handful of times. The CDR3 protein is CASSLLTDGRTEAFF. CDR3 sequence (DNA): TGTGCCAGCAGTTTATTGACGGATGGGAGAACTGAAGCTTTCTTT. V usage is TRBV27 and J usage is TRBJ1-1, with D unclear. Trimming cost V 1 base and J 5 bases, with 14 bases left between them. The CDR3 is 15 residues long. Germline CDR1 reads MNHEY; CDR2 reads SMNVEV (reference sequence).

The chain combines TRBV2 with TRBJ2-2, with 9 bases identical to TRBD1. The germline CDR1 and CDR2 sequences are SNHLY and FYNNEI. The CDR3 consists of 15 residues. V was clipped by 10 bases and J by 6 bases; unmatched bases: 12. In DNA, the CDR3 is TGTGCCACCGTAGTGACAGGGGGAAGTGCCGGGGAGCTGTTTTTT. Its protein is CATVVTGGSAGELFF.

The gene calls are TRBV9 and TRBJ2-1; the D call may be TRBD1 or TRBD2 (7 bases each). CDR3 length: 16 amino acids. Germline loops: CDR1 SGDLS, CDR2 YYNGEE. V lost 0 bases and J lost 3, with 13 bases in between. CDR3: CASSVGEGANYNEQFF. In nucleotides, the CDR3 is TGTGCCAGCAGCGTAGGGGAGGGGGCGAACTACAATGAGCAGTTCTTC.

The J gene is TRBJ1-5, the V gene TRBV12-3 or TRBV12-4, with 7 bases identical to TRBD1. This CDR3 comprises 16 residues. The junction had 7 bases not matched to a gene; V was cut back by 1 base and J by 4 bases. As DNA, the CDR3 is TGTGCCAGCAGTTTAGGTCGAACAGGGGCGAATCAGCCCCAGCATTTT. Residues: CASSLGRTGANQPQHF.

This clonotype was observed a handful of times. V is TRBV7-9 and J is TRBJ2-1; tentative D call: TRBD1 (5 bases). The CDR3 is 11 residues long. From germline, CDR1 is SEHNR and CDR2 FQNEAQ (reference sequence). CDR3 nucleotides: TGTGTGTCAGGGCATTACAATGAGCAGTTCTTC. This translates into CVSGHYNEQFF.

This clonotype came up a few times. The CDR3 sequence is CASSLSGGDTEQYF. The CDR3 DNA is TGTGCCAGCAGCCTCTCCGGTGGGGACACCGAGCAGTACTTC. The rearrangement joins TRBV13 to TRBJ2-7, with D tentatively TRBD1 (6 bases). Trimming cost V 5 bases and J 6 bases, with 17 bases left between them. This CDR3 region has 14 residues. CDR1 PRHDT and CDR2 FYEKMQ come from the germline V gene (reference sequence). Combining the CDR3 with reference TRBV13 and TRBJ2-7 gives the whole variable domain AAGVIQSPRHLIKEKRETATLKCYPIPRHDTVYWYQQGPGQDPQFLISFYEKMQSDKGSIPDRFSAQQFSDYHSELNMSSLELGDSALYFCASSLSGGDTEQYFGPGTRLTVT.

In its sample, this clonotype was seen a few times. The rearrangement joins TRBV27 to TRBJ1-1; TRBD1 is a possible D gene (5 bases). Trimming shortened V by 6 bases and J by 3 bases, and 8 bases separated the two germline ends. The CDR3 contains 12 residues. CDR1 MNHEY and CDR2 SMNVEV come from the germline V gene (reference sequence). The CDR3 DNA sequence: TGTGCCAGCAGACGGGGGGACACTGAAGCTTTCTTT. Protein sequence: CASRRGDTEAFF.

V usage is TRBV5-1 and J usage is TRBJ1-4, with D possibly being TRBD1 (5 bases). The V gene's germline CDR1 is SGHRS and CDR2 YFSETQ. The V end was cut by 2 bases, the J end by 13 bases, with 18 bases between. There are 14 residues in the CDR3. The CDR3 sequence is CASSFGSGVNLLFF. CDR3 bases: TGCGCCAGCAGCTTTGGGTCGGGGGTGAATCTACTGTTTTTT.

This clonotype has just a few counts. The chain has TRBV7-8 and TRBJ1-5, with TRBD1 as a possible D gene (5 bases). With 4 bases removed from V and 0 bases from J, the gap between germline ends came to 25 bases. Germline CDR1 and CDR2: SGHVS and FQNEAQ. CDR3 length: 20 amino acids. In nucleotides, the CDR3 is TGTGCCAGCAGCTCACCGGGGGGAGGCTCGGGGGTATATAGCAATCAGCCCCAGCATTTT. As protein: CASSSPGGGSGVYSNQPQHF.

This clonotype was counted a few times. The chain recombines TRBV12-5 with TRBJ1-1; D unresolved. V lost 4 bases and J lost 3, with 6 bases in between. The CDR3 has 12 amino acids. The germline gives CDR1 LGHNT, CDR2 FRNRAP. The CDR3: CASGSQDTEAFF. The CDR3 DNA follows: TGTGCTAGTGGTTCTCAGGACACTGAAGCTTTCTTT.

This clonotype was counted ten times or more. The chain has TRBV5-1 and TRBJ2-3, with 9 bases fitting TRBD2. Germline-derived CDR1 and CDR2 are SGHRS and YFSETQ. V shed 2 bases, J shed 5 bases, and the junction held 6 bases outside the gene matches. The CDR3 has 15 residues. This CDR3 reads CASSFGGGGEDTQYF. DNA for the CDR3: TGCGCCAGCAGCTTTGGCGGGGGGGGCGAAGATACGCAGTATTTT.

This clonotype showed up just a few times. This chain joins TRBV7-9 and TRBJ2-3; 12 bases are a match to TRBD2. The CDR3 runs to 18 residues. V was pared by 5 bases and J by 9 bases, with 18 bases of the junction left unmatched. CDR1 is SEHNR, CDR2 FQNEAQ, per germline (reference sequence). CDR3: CASSPTQGASGGALTQYF. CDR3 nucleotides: TGTGCCAGCAGCCCAACTCAGGGGGCTAGCGGGGGGGCGTTGACGCAGTATTTT.

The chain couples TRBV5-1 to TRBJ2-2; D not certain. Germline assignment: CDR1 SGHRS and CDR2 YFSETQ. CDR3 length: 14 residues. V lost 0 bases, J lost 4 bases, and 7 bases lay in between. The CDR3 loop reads CASSLDGFTGELFF. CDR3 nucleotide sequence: TGCGCCAGCAGCTTGGATGGGTTCACCGGGGAGCTGTTTTTT.

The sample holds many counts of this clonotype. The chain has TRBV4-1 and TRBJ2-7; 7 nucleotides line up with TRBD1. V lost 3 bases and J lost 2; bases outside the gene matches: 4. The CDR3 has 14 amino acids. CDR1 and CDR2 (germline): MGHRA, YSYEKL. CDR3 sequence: CASSHPGTAYEQYF. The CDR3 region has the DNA TGCGCCAGCAGCCACCCCGGGACAGCCTACGAGCAGTACTTC.

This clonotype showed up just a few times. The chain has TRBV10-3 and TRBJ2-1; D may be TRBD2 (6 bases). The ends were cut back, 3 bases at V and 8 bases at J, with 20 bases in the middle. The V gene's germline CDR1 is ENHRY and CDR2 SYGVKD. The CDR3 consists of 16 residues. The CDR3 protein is CAISDRNKGGEDEQFF. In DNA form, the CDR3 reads TGTGCCATCAGTGATCGCAATAAAGGTGGGGAGGATGAGCAGTTCTTC.